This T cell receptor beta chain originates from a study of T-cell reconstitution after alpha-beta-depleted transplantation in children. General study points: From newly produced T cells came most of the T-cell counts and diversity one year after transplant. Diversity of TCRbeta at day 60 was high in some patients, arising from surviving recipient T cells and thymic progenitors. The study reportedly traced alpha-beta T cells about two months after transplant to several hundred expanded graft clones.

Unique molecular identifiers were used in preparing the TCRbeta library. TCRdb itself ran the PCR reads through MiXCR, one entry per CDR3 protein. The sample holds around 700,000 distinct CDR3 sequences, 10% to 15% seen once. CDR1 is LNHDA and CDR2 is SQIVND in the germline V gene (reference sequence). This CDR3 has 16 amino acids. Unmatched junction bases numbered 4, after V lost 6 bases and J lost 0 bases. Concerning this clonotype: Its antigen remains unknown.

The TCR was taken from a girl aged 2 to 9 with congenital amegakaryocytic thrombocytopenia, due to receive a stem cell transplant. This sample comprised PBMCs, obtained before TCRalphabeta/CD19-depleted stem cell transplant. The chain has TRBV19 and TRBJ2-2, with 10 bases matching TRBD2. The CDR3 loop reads CASSRGLAANTGELFF. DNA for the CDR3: TGTGCCAGTAGCCGTGGACTAGCGGCGAACACCGGGGAGCTGTTTTTT.